This TCR beta chain comes out of a study of early T cells in non-severe SARS-CoV-2 infection. Overall study context: Bulk RNA taken from unsorted whole blood was sequenced, leaving chains unpaired.

Individual cDNA molecules carried attached unique molecular identifiers. TCRdb re-analysed the 5' RACE reads in MiXCR, keeping a single row per CDR3 protein. Of about 44,000 distinct CDR3 sequences listed, 20% to 25% are singletons. This clonotype turned up a few times. Trimming left V 1 base short and J 2 bases short, with 17 bases between. The CDR3 totals 16 residues. Germline values: CDR1 DFQATT, CDR2 SNEGSKA (reference sequence). The chain employs TRBV20-1 and TRBJ1-1, with D possibly matching TRBD1 (5 bases). This receptor was taken from an adult who was a healthcare worker with PCR-confirmed SARS-CoV-2 infection or an uninfected control (not recorded which). Source: whole blood, taken at baseline. The DNA for the CDR3 is TGCAGTGCTAGAGGAAAAAGAGCAGGGATCAACACTGAAGCTTTCTTT. The encoded protein is CSARGKRAGINTEAFF.